This is a list of T cell receptor beta chains from one sample in a study of radiation and T cells in renal cell carcinoma. Assay used: immunoSEQ multiplex PCR; TCRdb lists only in-frame clones, some missing. The sample carries about 160,000 clones, roughly nine tenths recorded once. Sequences were derived from blood, sampled from a patient whose treatment included radiotherapy and nephrectomy. The receptors derive from a woman aged 65 to 85 with renal cell carcinoma. CDR3s include the opening cysteine and the closing phenylalanine or tryptophan. The D gene is left open where the match is weak.

>TRBD1|TRBV30|TRBJ1-5
CAWSGGTGGNQPQHF
>TRBD2|TRBV4-1|TRBJ2-7
CASSQAGLGVYEQYF
>TRBD1|TRBV30|TRBJ2-2
CAWSVGRGLGELFF
>TRBD1|TRBV5-4|TRBJ1-2
CASSLGDTGGLGGYTF
>.|TRBV2|TRBJ1-1
CASSWRGGNTEAFF
>TRBD1|TRBV10-3|TRBJ1-5
CAISEGQGSNQPQHF
>.|TRBV7-2|TRBJ2-1
CASSVLGGGRNEQFF
>TRBD1|TRBV30|TRBJ1-5
CAWRGQGSNQPQHF
>.|TRBV21-1|TRBJ1-2
CASSKEEADSYGYTF
>.|TRBV30|TRBJ1-2
CAWSVQAGNYGYTF
>.|TRBV9|TRBJ2-7
CASSTFQPGSGEQYF
>.|TRBV27|TRBJ1-3
CASSLTRGSGNTIYF
>.|TRBV6-1|TRBJ2-7
CASSERRNYEQYF
>.|TRBV7-7|TRBJ2-5
CASSGPAGETQYF
>.|TRBV27|TRBJ2-2
CASNAGWRTGELFF
>TRBD2|TRBV11-3|TRBJ2-6
CASSPGGSGANVLTF
>.|TRBV30|TRBJ1-4
CAWARGRENEKLFF
>.|TRBV27|TRBJ1-3
CASRGPSGNTIYF
>.|TRBV19|TRBJ2-2
CASNPGTLSGELFF
>.|TRBV2|TRBJ1-1
CASSREPMNTEAFF
>.|TRBV5-4|TRBJ1-1
CASSDQRGYNTEAFF
>.|TRBV5-6|TRBJ2-4
CASSLRGSKNIQYF
>.|TRBV6-5|TRBJ1-2
CASSTLGGAGGYTF
>.|TRBV21-1|TRBJ2-7
CASSSRGGQGAGGEQYF
>TRBD1|TRBV9|TRBJ1-3
CASSATGTGNTIYF
>.|TRBV5-1|TRBJ2-7
CASSLTGQSSYEQYF
>.|TRBV5-6|TRBJ1-1
CASSLAGNTEAFF